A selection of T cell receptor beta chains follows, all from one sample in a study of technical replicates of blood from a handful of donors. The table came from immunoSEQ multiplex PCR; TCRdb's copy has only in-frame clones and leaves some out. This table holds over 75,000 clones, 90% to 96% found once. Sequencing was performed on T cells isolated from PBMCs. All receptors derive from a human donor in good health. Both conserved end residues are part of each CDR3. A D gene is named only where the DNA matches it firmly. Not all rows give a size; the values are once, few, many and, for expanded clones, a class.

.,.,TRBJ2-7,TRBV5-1,TGCGCCAGCAGCTTGGCAGGGGCAGGGACCGAGCAGTACTTC,CASSLAGAGTEQYF
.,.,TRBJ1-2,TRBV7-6,TGTGCCAGCAGCTCCCAGGGGAGCTATGGCTACACCTTC,CASSSQGSYGYTF
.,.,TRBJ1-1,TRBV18,TGTGCCAGCTCTGTGACCGCGGTCACTGAAGCTTTCTTT,CASSVTAVTEAFF
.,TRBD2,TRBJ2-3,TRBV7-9,TGTGCCCGCTCCCCCCTAGCGGGAGCCACAGATACGCAGTATTTT,CARSPLAGATDTQYF
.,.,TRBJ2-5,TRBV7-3,TGTGCCAGCAGCCTCGGCGGAGTCGGGGAGACCCAGTACTTC,CASSLGGVGETQYF
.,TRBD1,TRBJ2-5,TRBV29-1,TGCAGCGTTGGAAAGAGACAGGGGTGGGAGACCCAGTACTTC,CSVGKRQGWETQYF
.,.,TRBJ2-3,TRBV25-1,TGTGCCAGCGGTGTGAGGAGCACAGATACGCAGTATTTT,CASGVRSTDTQYF
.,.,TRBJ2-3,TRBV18,TGTGCCAGCTCACCACCCAGTTACACAGATACGCAGTATTTT,CASSPPSYTDTQYF
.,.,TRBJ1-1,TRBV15,TGTGCCACCAGCACGGTGAACACTGAAGCTTTCTTT,CATSTVNTEAFF
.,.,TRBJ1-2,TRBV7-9,TGTGCCAGCAGCTTAGGAGTAGGCGGGCGGGCAACCGGCTACACCTTC,CASSLGVGGRATGYTF
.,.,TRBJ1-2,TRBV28,TGTGCCAGCAGATGGACCGGGACACCTTCTAACTATGGCTACACCTTC,CASRWTGTPSNYGYTF
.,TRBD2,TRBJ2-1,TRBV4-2,TGTGCCAGCAGCCAATCGGGACTAGCGGGAGGGCAGAGATACAATGAGCAGTTCTTC,CASSQSGLAGGQRYNEQFF
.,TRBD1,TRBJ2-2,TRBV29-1,TGCAGCGTTGAGCGGACAGGGAACACCGGGGAGCTGTTTTTT,CSVERTGNTGELFF
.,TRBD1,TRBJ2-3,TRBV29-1,TGCAGCGCCGAACCGACAGGGGGGTCTAGCACAGATACGCAGTATTTT,CSAEPTGGSSTDTQYF
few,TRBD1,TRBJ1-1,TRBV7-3,TGTGCCAGCAGCATGGGACAGGGGTACACTGAAGCTTTCTTT,CASSMGQGYTEAFF
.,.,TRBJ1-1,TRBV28,TGTGCCAGCATTGAGGGGAACACTGAAGCTTTCTTT,CASIEGNTEAFF
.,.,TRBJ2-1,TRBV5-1,TGCGCCAGCAGTTTACCAGATTCCTACAATGAGCAGTTCTTC,CASSLPDSYNEQFF
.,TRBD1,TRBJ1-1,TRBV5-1,TGCGCCAGCAGCTTGGTCGGAAGAATGACAGGGGCTGAAGCTTTCTTT,CASSLVGRMTGAEAFF
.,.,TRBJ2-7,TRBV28,TGTGCCAGCAGAGCGGCGGGTGCCCACTACGAGCAGTACTTC,CASRAAGAHYEQYF
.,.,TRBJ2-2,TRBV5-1,TGCGCCAGCAGCTTCACAGGTTTGAACACCGGGGAGCTGTTTTTT,CASSFTGLNTGELFF
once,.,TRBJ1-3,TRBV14,TGTGCCAGCAGCCCACTTCCAGCCGAGGCCTCAGGAAACACCATATATTTT,CASSPLPAEASGNTIYF
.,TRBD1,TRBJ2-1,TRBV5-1,TGCGCCAGCAGCCCGGTTGGGACAGGGGACAATGAGCAGTTCTTC,CASSPVGTGDNEQFF
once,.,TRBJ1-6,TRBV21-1,TGTGCCAGCAGCAGGGGCAGCAATTCACCCCTCCACTTT,CASSRGSNSPLHF
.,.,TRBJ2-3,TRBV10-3,TGTGCCATCAGGCGGGGCGGGGGCGGGAGACAAGATACGCAGTATTTT,CAIRRGGGGRQDTQYF
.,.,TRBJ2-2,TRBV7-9,TGTGCCAGCAGCTTCACAAAAGGGGCCCCGAACACCGGGGAGCTGTTTTTT,CASSFTKGAPNTGELFF
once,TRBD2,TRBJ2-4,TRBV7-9,TGTGCCAGCAGCGGGTTTAGCGGGAGGGGAAACATTCAGTACTTC,CASSGFSGRGNIQYF
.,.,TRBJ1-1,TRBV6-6,TGTGCCAGCAGTTACTCGTTTACAATGAACACTGAAGCTTTCTTT,CASSYSFTMNTEAFF
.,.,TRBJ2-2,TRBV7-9,TGTGCCAGCAGCTTAGAAGCGTCCCTTGGCACCGGGGAGCTGTTTTTT,CASSLEASLGTGELFF
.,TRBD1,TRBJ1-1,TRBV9,TGTGCCAGCAGCTTTAGCAGGGGGACTGAAGCTTTCTTT,CASSFSRGTEAFF
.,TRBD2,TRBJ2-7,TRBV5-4,TGTGCCAGCAGCTCCGGGCTAGCGGCCTACGAGCAGTACTTC,CASSSGLAAYEQYF
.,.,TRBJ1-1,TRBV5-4,TGTGCCAGCAGCCTAACCACAGTGTCTTCTGAAGCTTTCTTT,CASSLTTVSSEAFF
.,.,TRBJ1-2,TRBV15,TGTGCCACCAGCAGAGGGTTGACAGGAATAAACTATGGCTACACCTTC,CATSRGLTGINYGYTF
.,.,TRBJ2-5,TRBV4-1,TGCGCCAGCAGCCAAGGGAGGAGCTTACAAGAGACCCAGTACTTC,CASSQGRSLQETQYF
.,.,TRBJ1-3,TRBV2,TGTGCCAGCAGTGGAGGGGACATTTCTGGAAACACCATATATTTT,CASSGGDISGNTIYF
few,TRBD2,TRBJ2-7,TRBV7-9,TGTGCCAGCAGCTCCGGGGGGACCTACGAGCAGTACTTC,CASSSGGTYEQYF
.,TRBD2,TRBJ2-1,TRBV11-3,TGTGCCAGCAGTTTAACACTAGCGGGGGGGCGGGGCTCCTACAATGAGCAGTTCTTC,CASSLTLAGGRGSYNEQFF
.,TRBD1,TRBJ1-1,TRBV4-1,TGCGCCAGCAGCCCTCGGCAGGGACAGGGAACTCCTGAAGCTTTCTTT,CASSPRQGQGTPEAFF
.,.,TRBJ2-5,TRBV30,TGTGCCTGGAGAGTTTCAAGAGAGGCCCAGTACTTC,CAWRVSREAQYF
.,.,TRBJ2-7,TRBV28,TGTGCCAGCAGTTTAGTAAGGGGCTCCGAGCAGTACTTC,CASSLVRGSEQYF
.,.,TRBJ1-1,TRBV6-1,TGTGCCAGCAGACGGTTGTTCACTGAAGCTTTCTTT,CASRRLFTEAFF
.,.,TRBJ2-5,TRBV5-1,TGCGCCAGCGAAAGGGGTGGACAGCAAGAGACCCAGTACTTC,CASERGGQQETQYF
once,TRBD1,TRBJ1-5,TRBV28,TGTGCCAGCAGTTCAGTCACCGACCGGGACAGACATCAGCCCCAGCATTTT,CASSSVTDRDRHQPQHF